This TCR beta chain comes out of a study of vaccination effects on CD4 cells after COVID-19. The germline V gene encodes CDR1 LNHDA and CDR2 SQIVND (reference sequence). CDR3 size: 14 residues. The V end was cut by 9 bases, the J end by 6 bases, with 15 bases between. Scientists isolated CD4+ T cells after a roughly 10-day culture period ended. Method: immunoSEQ multiplex PCR; TCRdb's copy keeps in-frame clones and lacks some. The table records under 50,000 clones, 50% to 80% of them present only once. Points from the study as a whole: Researchers reported few convalescent patients and no early post-infection timepoints in the study.

This clone was counted between two and nine times. What it recognizes is unknown. This receptor was obtained from a human donor who received a COVID-19 vaccine. This sequence joins TRBV19 and TRBJ1-6; no firm D call. The source was CD4+ T cells from PBMCs cultured without peptide, collected before COVID-19 vaccination. CDR3 sequence: CASKDPTFNSPLHF. In DNA form, the CDR3 reads TGTGCCAGCAAGGACCCTACCTTTAATTCACCCCTCCACTTT.